The rows below give T cell receptor beta chains drawn from one sample of a study of cytomegalovirus exposure and HLA in healthy donors. Assay: immunoSEQ multiplex PCR; the TCRdb copy retains only in-frame clones and omits some. The table includes about 140,000 clones, around 59% detected once. The sequenced sample consisted of PBMCs. The receptors here all came from a male donor in good health and CMV-seronegative. The CDR3 runs from the conserved cysteine through the conserved F or W. The D gene is left open where the match is weak. Expanded clones get a size class; other rows say once, few or many, or leave the size out.

CASSLDQFGPPTGLNEKLFF | TGCGCCAGCAGCTTGGACCAATTCGGACCCCCGACAGGTTTAAATGAAAAACTGTTTTTT | . | . | TRBJ1-4 | TRBV5-1
CASRDGGYYEQFF | TGTGCCAGCAGGGACGGGGGGTATTATGAGCAGTTCTTC | TRBD2 | few | TRBJ2-1 | TRBV6-1
CASSAGEVGTEAFF | TGTGCCAGCAGCGCCGGAGAGGTCGGCACTGAAGCTTTCTTT | . | . | TRBJ1-1 | TRBV9
CASSLSSRGNIQYF | TGTGCCAGCAGTTTATCCAGCAGGGGCAACATTCAGTACTTC | . | . | TRBJ2-4 | TRBV27
CASSQDGQSQETQYF | TGTGCCAGCAGCCAGGACGGACAGTCTCAAGAGACCCAGTACTTC | . | once | TRBJ2-5 | TRBV14
CASSPPYRVGEKLFF | TGTGCCAGCTCACCACCCTACAGGGTTGGCGAAAAACTGTTTTTT | . | . | TRBJ1-4 | TRBV18
CATSRPRGVYGYTF | TGTGCCACCAGCAGACCCAGGGGCGTCTATGGCTACACCTTC | . | . | TRBJ1-2 | TRBV15
CASTGMNTEAFF | TGTGCCAGCACAGGGATGAACACTGAAGCTTTCTTT | . | once | TRBJ1-1 | TRBV25-1
CASSRGGQETQYF | TGCGCCAGCAGCCGAGGGGGTCAAGAGACCCAGTACTTC | . | . | TRBJ2-5 | TRBV5-1
CASSMGRFYGYTF | TGTGCCAGTAGTATGGGCCGGTTCTATGGCTACACCTTC | . | . | TRBJ1-2 | TRBV19
CASSQVRTAGNTIYF | TGCGCCAGCAGCCAAGTGAGGACAGCTGGAAACACCATATATTTT | . | . | TRBJ1-3 | TRBV4-3
CASSGGSGYNTEAFF | TGTGCCAGCAGTGGCGGATCAGGGTATAACACTGAAGCTTTCTTT | . | . | TRBJ1-1 | TRBV2
CASSEVYTDTQYF | TGTGCCAGCAGTGAGGTCTACACAGATACGCAGTATTTT | . | . | TRBJ2-3 | TRBV2
CASSFAGYEQFF | TGTGCCAGCAGCTTCGCGGGATATGAGCAGTTCTTC | . | . | TRBJ2-1 | TRBV7-8
CATNTGNTEAFF | TGTGCCACTAACACAGGGAACACTGAAGCTTTCTTT | . | . | TRBJ1-1 | TRBV19
CASSLSTAMNTEAFF | TGTGCCAGCAGTTTATCGACTGCAATGAACACTGAAGCTTTCTTT | . | few | TRBJ1-1 | TRBV27
CASSSSNEKLFF | TGTGCCAGCAGCTCTTCTAATGAAAAACTGTTTTTT | . | . | TRBJ1-4 | TRBV5-6
CASSATGGIYNEQFF | TGTGCCAGTAGTGCTACCGGGGGGATCTACAATGAGCAGTTCTTC | TRBD2 | . | TRBJ2-1 | TRBV19
CSSSYSIAGGYGYTF | TGTTCCAGCAGTTACTCGATCGCAGGAGGGTATGGCTACACCTTC | . | . | TRBJ1-2 | TRBV6-5
CASSLEIATGELFF | TGCGCCAGCAGCTTAGAGATAGCTACCGGGGAGCTGTTTTTT | . | . | TRBJ2-2 | TRBV5-1
CASSQVGLAGDTQYF | TGCGCCAGCAGCCAAGTAGGGCTAGCTGGGGATACGCAGTATTTT | . | . | TRBJ2-3 | TRBV4-1
CASSKASGGAPDTQYF | TGTGCCAGCAGCAAAGCTAGCGGGGGGGCTCCAGATACGCAGTATTTT | TRBD2 | . | TRBJ2-3 | TRBV13
CASTSGTQNTEAFF | TGCGCCAGCACATCCGGGACACAGAACACTGAAGCTTTCTTT | . | few | TRBJ1-1 | TRBV5-1
CASSPQPGQGPYEQYF | TGTGCCAGCAGTCCACAACCGGGACAGGGTCCCTACGAGCAGTACTTC | TRBD1 | . | TRBJ2-7 | TRBV6-6
CASSLLLRVGGGYPF | TGCGCCAGCAGCTTGTTGTTGAGGGTCGGCGGTGGCTACCCCTTC | . | . | TRBJ1-2 | TRBV5-1
CSVRQGHYGYTF | TGCAGCGTTCGACAGGGGCACTATGGCTACACCTTC | TRBD1 | . | TRBJ1-2 | TRBV29-1
CSVVAGAGNTIYF | TGCAGCGTTGTGGCAGGGGCTGGAAACACCATATATTTT | . | . | TRBJ1-3 | TRBV29-1
CASSLAPGTGELFF | TGTGCCAGCAGCTTAGCGCCGGGCACCGGGGAGCTGTTTTTT | . | . | TRBJ2-2 | TRBV7-2
CASSPRTGRQETQYF | TGTGCCAGCAGCCCGCGGACAGGACGTCAAGAGACCCAGTACTTC | TRBD1 | few | TRBJ2-5 | TRBV11-1
CVSSLVAGSQETQYF | TGCGTCAGCAGCTTGGTAGCGGGGTCACAAGAGACCCAGTACTTC | TRBD2 | . | TRBJ2-5 | TRBV5-1
CASSLGTGLNYGYPF | TGTGCCAGCAGCTTAGGGACAGGGTTGAACTATGGCTACCCCTTC | TRBD1 | . | TRBJ1-2 | TRBV5-6
CSSSLGTLIDTQYF | TGTTCCAGCAGCCTGGGGACACTTATAGATACGCAGTATTTT | . | . | TRBJ2-3 | TRBV7-9
CASSDLGRGLFGSPLHF | TGTGCCAGCAGTGATTTGGGCAGGGGGCTTTTTGGTTCACCCCTCCACTTT | TRBD1 | . | TRBJ1-6 | TRBV6-1
CASSWGVWEKLFF | TGTGCCAGCAGTTGGGGGGTATGGGAAAAACTGTTTTTT | . | . | TRBJ1-4 | TRBV27
CASSAPNRQGAGEQYF | TGTGCCAGCTCAGCCCCGAATCGACAGGGCGCGGGCGAGCAGTACTTC | TRBD1 | . | TRBJ2-7 | TRBV18
CASSFSTLKRPEQFF | TGTGCCAGCAGCTTTAGCACCCTGAAGAGGCCGGAGCAGTTCTTC | . | . | TRBJ2-1 | TRBV7-8
CASSGTATNTEAFF | TGTGCCAGCAGCGGGACAGCCACGAACACTGAAGCTTTCTTT | . | . | TRBJ1-1 | TRBV9